This TCR beta chain was sequenced during a study of CD8 T cells in ankylosing spondylitis. Study results and caveats: A motif of 7 or 8 highly homologous TCR beta variants was seen as apparently characteristic of ankylosing spondylitis blood.

Trimming stripped 4 bases from V and 3 bases from J, with 18 bases between. Germline loops: CDR1 KGHSH, CDR2 LQKENI. The CDR3 totals 17 residues. This clonotype has a handful of counts. What it binds is not known. TCRdb reprocessed the 5' RACE reads via MiXCR and lists one record per CDR3 protein. In the table there are a few hundred thousand distinct CDR3 sequences, about a fifth of which are singletons. The sample consisted of blood, either unsorted or a sorted T cell fraction (not recorded which). The chain combines TRBV18 with TRBJ2-2, with D possibly matching TRBD2 (5 bases). The clonotype comes from a male donor with ankylosing spondylitis. The CDR3 loop is CASSLLEVGSHTGELFF. Here the CDR3 DNA reads TGTGCCAGCTCACTATTAGAGGTGGGGAGCCACACCGGGGAGCTGTTTTTT.